This T cell receptor beta chain was documented in a study of cytomegalovirus exposure and HLA in healthy donors. In the case of this clone: The antigen is undetermined.

The study's findings and limits: Altogether, 170 or so TCR beta chains were recorded as cytomegalovirus-associated. Certain indistinguishable V segments, among them TRBV6-2 and TRBV6-3, were excluded.

Both 60 Vbeta primers and 13 Jbeta primers went into the PCR. Libraries were prepared by immunoSEQ multiplex PCR; TCRdb keeps only in-frame clonotypes and omits some of them. Of roughly 150,000 clones in the sample, approximately 80% are singletons; the top ten hold about 2%. The CDR3 is 15 amino acids. The V and J ends lost 5 bases and 0 bases respectively, with 14 bases between them. CDR1 and CDR2 (germline): SQVTM, ANQGSEA. V usage is TRBV29-1 and J usage is TRBJ2-1; D might be TRBD2 (6 bases). The sample taken for sequencing was PBMCs. This sequence originates from a man aged 30-40 years in good health and CMV-seronegative. The CDR3 is CSVLGTLRSYNEQFF. For the CDR3, the DNA is TGCAGCGTTTTAGGGACTTTACGCTCCTACAATGAGCAGTTCTTC.